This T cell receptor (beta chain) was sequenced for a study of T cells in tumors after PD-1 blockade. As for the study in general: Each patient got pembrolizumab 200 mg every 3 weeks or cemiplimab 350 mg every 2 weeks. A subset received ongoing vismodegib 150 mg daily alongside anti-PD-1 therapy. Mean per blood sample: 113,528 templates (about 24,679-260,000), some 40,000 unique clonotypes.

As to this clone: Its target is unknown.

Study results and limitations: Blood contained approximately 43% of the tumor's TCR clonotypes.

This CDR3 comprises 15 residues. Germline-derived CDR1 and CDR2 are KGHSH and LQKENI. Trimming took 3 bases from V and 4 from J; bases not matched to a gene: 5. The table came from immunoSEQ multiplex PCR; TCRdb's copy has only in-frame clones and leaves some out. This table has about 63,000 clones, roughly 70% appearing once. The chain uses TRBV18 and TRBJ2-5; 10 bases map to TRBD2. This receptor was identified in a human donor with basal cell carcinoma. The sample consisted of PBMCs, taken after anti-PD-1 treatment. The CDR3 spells CASSPLAGELETQYF. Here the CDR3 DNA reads TGTGCCAGCTCACCCCTAGCGGGGGAACTAGAGACCCAGTACTTC.